One and the same sample provided the 5 T cell receptor beta chains below, sequenced in a study of PD-L1 blockade in urothelial cancer (dated by TCRdb to 2016 to 2017). Interpreted using the paper, the time point label stands for: pretreatment peripheral blood. Library preparation was by the immunoSEQ multiplex PCR assay. Drawn from immuneACCESS, this table holds only the in-frame rearrangements with V and J called that TCRdb kept. Clones are partly lost; checked studies trace under half to an unresolved V gene and leave the rest unexplained. A total of tens of thousands of clones appear in this sample, approximately 88% of them only once. Of the sample, roughly 14% is held by the ten largest clones. The specimen comprised PBMCs, sampled around atezolizumab (anti-PD-L1) treatment. Source of these receptors: a woman between 55 and 75 years old with urothelial cancer.

The chain employs TRBV6-4 and TRBJ2-3, with 11 bases lining up with TRBD2. The V gene end was trimmed by 6 bases and the J gene end by 4 bases; junction bases not matched to a gene: 6. This CDR3 is 15 amino acids long. Germline V gene sequence: CDR1 MRHNA, CDR2 SNTAGT. CDR3 nucleotides: TGTGCCAGCAGCATACTAGCGGGAGTTCCAGATACGCAGTATTTT. Protein product: CASSILAGVPDTQYF.

The J gene is TRBJ2-1, the V gene TRBV7-6, with 10 nucleotides matching TRBD2. The CDR3 is made up of 16 amino acids. CDR1 SGHVS and CDR2 FNYEAQ come from the germline V gene. V lost 2 bases to trimming and J lost 7 bases; unmatched junction nucleotides: 8. The CDR3, as DNA: TGTGCCAGCAGCTTATATGCTAGCGGGGGAGGGAATGAGCAGTTCTTC. Translation gives CASSLYASGGGNEQFF.

The chain has TRBV4-3 and TRBJ2-7; TRBD2 aligns across 9 bases. Per the germline V gene, CDR1 is LGHNA and CDR2 is YSLEER. The CDR3 spans 16 residues. The V and J ends lost 0 bases and 7 bases, in that order; junction bases with no gene match: 10. CDR3 sequence reads: CASSQDRASGANEQYF. The CDR3 bases are TGCGCCAGCAGCCAAGACAGGGCTAGCGGGGCCAATGAGCAGTACTTC.

The rearrangement joins TRBV9 to TRBJ2-1, with 11 bases that match TRBD2. The germline CDR1 and CDR2 sequences are SGDLS and YYNGEE. CDR3 length equals 14 residues. The trim removed 3 bases at V and 7 bases at J, leaving 3 bases unmatched. The CDR3 is CASSGGTSGNEQFF. The CDR3 DNA is TGTGCCAGCAGCGGAGGGACTAGCGGTAATGAGCAGTTCTTC.

The rearrangement uses TRBV10-1 and TRBJ2-3; the D is unclear. Germline V gene lookup returns CDR1 WNHNN and CDR2 SYGVQD (reference sequence). Trimming left V 0 bases short and J 1 base short, with 11 bases between. This CDR3 contains 16 residues. The CDR3 sequence is CASSESLPEGTDTQYF. CDR3 nucleotides: TGCGCCAGCAGTGAGTCCCTCCCAGAGGGCACAGATACGCAGTATTTT.